Included here is one T cell receptor beta chain sequence, with context. V lost 10 bases, J lost 4 bases, and 13 bases lay in between. Per germline, CDR1 SGHAT and CDR2 FQNNGV. This CDR3 is built from 12 residues. This entry comes from a study of blood T cell repertoires in COVID-19. For the study at large: From the United States, Italy and Spain came samples of acute and convalescent COVID-19.

Sequenced by immunoSEQ multiplex PCR; TCRdb stores in-frame clones only, minus some. The data contain some 80,000 clones, about 80% of them singletons. Sequencing was carried out using peripheral blood. The TCR sequence derives from a woman aged 40 to 50 with active or convalescent COVID-19. V usage is TRBV11-2 and J usage is TRBJ1-1, with D perhaps TRBD1 (6 bases). CDR3 in amino acids: CATNREGTEAFF. Written as DNA, the CDR3 is TGTGCCACAAACAGGGAAGGCACTGAAGCTTTCTTT.